Following are 29 T cell receptor beta chains from one sample sequenced in a study of a mutant IDH1 vaccine in newly diagnosed glioma. Sequenced by immunoSEQ multiplex PCR; TCRdb stores in-frame clones only, minus some. The table includes approximately 100,000 clones, under 90% detected once. Antigens for these TCRs are unknown. Time point noted: week 47, end of study. Alongside topical imiquimod, each dose of vaccine comprised 300 ug of mutant IDH1 20-mer peptide. The source material was PBMCs, sampled from a glioma patient whose treatment included an IDH1 peptide vaccine. The receptors stem from a woman between 45 and 60 years old with glioma.

The chain is built from TRBV19 and TRBJ2-7; D may match TRBD1 or TRBD2 (5 bases each). The V gene's germline CDR1 is LNHDA and CDR2 SQIVND (reference sequence). The CDR3 length is 13 residues. Trimming removed 6 bases at V and 3 bases at J, with 12 bases between. The CDR3 sequence is CASRARDGYEQYF. CDR3 bases: TGTGCCAGTAGGGCCCGGGACGGCTACGAGCAGTACTTC.

V usage is TRBV2 and J usage is TRBJ2-3, with D possibly being TRBD1 (6 bases). Trimming removed 5 bases from V and 0 bases from J, with 12 bases in between. The germline gives CDR1 SNHLY, CDR2 FYNNEI. This CDR3 spans 15 amino acids. CDR3 loop: CASSPRQGSTDTQYF. For the CDR3, the DNA is TGTGCCAGCAGTCCCCGCCAGGGGAGCACAGATACGCAGTATTTT. The variable domain in full, completed from reference TRBV2 and TRBJ2-3, reads EPEVTQTPSHQVTQMGQEVILRCVPISNHLYFYWYRQILGQKVEFLVSFYNNEISEKSEIFDDQFSVERPDGSNFTLKIRSTKLEDSAMYFCASSPRQGSTDTQYFGPGTRLTVL.

The chain has TRBV5-1 and TRBJ2-5; 9 nucleotides agree with TRBD1. The closer fit of TRBJ2-7 to the DNA end suggests the J call may be wrong. The V gene's germline CDR1 is SGHRS and CDR2 YFSETQ. CDR3 length equals 15 residues. The CDR3 DNA follows: TGCGCCAGCAGCTCCGTCTACAGGGGGCTGTACGAGCAGTACTTC. Translation: CASSSVYRGLYEQYF.

V and J are TRBV21-1 and TRBJ1-2. TRBV21-1 is reported as a pseudogene. This CDR3 comprises 16 residues. The CDR3 coding sequence is TGTGCCAGCAGCAACCTATCGGTCTACTTTTCCTATGGCTACACCTTC. Protein product: CASSNLSVYFSYGYTF.

The J gene is TRBJ1-1, the V gene TRBV9, with a possible D match to TRBD1 (6 bases). The V end was cut by 5 bases, the J end by 1 base, with 12 bases between. This CDR3 has 14 residues. From germline, CDR1 is SGDLS and CDR2 YYNGEE. This CDR3 reads CASSLLGANTEAFF. The CDR3, as DNA: TGTGCCAGCAGTCTACTGGGGGCGAACACTGAAGCTTTCTTT.

The rearrangement joins TRBV11-1 to TRBJ2-7, with D uncertain. Germline V gene lookup returns CDR1 SGHAT and CDR2 FQDESV (reference sequence). The CDR3 contains 14 residues. The germline V and J ends were trimmed by 1 base and 0 bases, with 7 bases remaining between them. CDR3 sequence reads: CASSLGVLSYEQYF. The CDR3 nucleotides are TGTGCCAGCAGCTTAGGGGTCCTCTCCTACGAGCAGTACTTC.

The chain uses TRBV5-1 and TRBJ2-5; D is ambiguous. Germline V gene lookup returns CDR1 SGHRS and CDR2 YFSETQ. The ends were cut back, 7 bases at V and 0 bases at J, with 10 bases in the middle. The CDR3 has 13 residues. For the CDR3, the DNA is TGCGCCAGCTCCAAGGGTTACCAAGAGACCCAGTACTTC. This sequence encodes CASSKGYQETQYF.

CDR3 nucleotides: TGTGCCAGCAGTTACACGTCCAGGGGGGACCAGCCCCAGCATTTT. Translated, it gives CASSYTSRGDQPQHF. The chain joins TRBV6-5 to TRBJ1-5; 7 nucleotides align to TRBD1. The CDR3 totals 15 residues. CDR1 and CDR2 from the germline V gene are MNHEY and SVGAGI. With 2 bases clipped from V and 7 bases from J, the junction kept 8 bases outside the gene matches.

This chain links TRBV12-5 with TRBJ2-2; 7 bases map to TRBD1. The V and J ends lost 7 bases and 1 base, in that order; junction bases with no gene match: 6. The CDR3 runs 15 residues. From germline, CDR1 is LGHNT and CDR2 FRNRAP. The CDR3 region has the DNA TGTGCTAGTGTACCGAGGGGGCAGAACACCGGGGAGCTGTTTTTT. Encoded protein: CASVPRGQNTGELFF. Full variable domain (missing parts from reference TRBV12-5 and TRBJ2-2): DARVTQTPRHKVTEMGQEVTMRCQPILGHNTVFWYRQTMMQGLELLAYFRNRAPLDDSGMPKDRFSAEMPDATLATLKIQPSEPRDSAVYFCASVPRGQNTGELFFGEGSRLTVL.

The chain recombines TRBV30 with TRBJ1-4, with 9 bases matching TRBD1. CDR1 is GTSNPN and CDR2 is SVGIG in the germline V gene (reference sequence). Losses at the gene ends were 1 base for V and 0 bases for J; bases not matched to a gene: 3. This CDR3 region has 16 residues. DNA of the CDR3: TGTGCCTGGAGTGGGGGACAGGGTACAACTAATGAAAAACTGTTTTTT. This translates into CAWSGGQGTTNEKLFF. Combining the CDR3 with reference TRBV30 and TRBJ1-4 gives the whole variable domain SQTIHQWPATLVQPVGSPLSLECTVEGTSNPNLYWYRQAAGRGLQLLFYSVGIGQISSEVPQNLSASRPQDRQFILSSKKLLLSDSGFYLCAWSGGQGTTNEKLFFGSGTQLSVL.

CDR3 sequence reads: CASSFHQGAGYEQYF. The CDR3 DNA follows: TGTGCCAGCAGTTTCCACCAGGGGGCCGGGTACGAGCAGTACTTC. The chain employs TRBV6-5 and TRBJ2-5; 8 bases map to TRBD1. The J call is in doubt because the DNA end fits TRBJ2-7 better. The CDR3 spans 15 residues. Germline CDR1 reads MNHEY; CDR2 reads SVGAGI.

The chain carries TRBV9 and TRBJ2-7, with 7 bases aligning to TRBD1. The CDR3 sequence is 12 residues long. V lost 5 bases and J lost 13; bases outside the gene matches: 12. Germline lookup yields CDR1 SGDLS and CDR2 YYNGEE. The CDR3 reads CASRAPTGVLYF. Here the CDR3 DNA reads TGTGCCAGCAGGGCACCTACAGGGGTGCTCTACTTC.

This clone has only a few counts. V is TRBV6-6 and J is TRBJ1-2, with 8 bases aligning to TRBD1. Looked up from germline, CDR1 is MNHNY and CDR2 is SVGAGI (reference sequence). Germline trimming cut 5 bases from V and 5 bases from J; bases unmatched to any gene: 10. The CDR3 totals 15 residues. DNA of the CDR3: TGTGCCAGCAGTGCCCCTGACAGGGGAAGGTATGGCTACACCTTC. Its protein product is CASSAPDRGRYGYTF.

The chain combines TRBV9 with TRBJ1-2; D remains unclear. CDR3 length: 12 residues. Trimming took off 6 bases at V and 4 bases at J, with 10 bases between the two ends. CDR1 is SGDLS and CDR2 is YYNGEE in the germline V gene. CDR3 loop: CASTGPRYGYTF. The CDR3 bases are TGTGCCAGCACCGGGCCTCGCTATGGCTACACCTTC.

The gene calls are TRBV11-2 and TRBJ2-1, with TRBD2 as a possible D gene (6 bases). There are 15 residues in the CDR3. Germline values: CDR1 SGHAT, CDR2 FQNNGV. V was pared by 5 bases and J by 6 bases, with 17 bases between. This CDR3 reads CASSRTGVEGNEQFF. The CDR3 region has the DNA TGTGCCAGCAGCCGAACGGGAGTCGAGGGCAATGAGCAGTTCTTC.

V gene TRBV2 combines with J gene TRBJ2-1, with 7 bases matching TRBD1. Germline V lookup: CDR1 SNHLY, CDR2 FYNNEI. The CDR3 covers 16 residues. Trimming at V came to 6 bases and at J to 0 bases, leaving 8 bases not matched to a gene. The CDR3 coding sequence is TGTGCCAGCAGGGGACAGTGGGCCCTCTCCTACAATGAGCAGTTCTTC. Translating it yields CASRGQWALSYNEQFF.

The rearrangement links TRBV10-3 to TRBJ2-2, with TRBD2 matching over 12 bases. J was trimmed by 4 bases and V by 9 bases; bases with no gene match: 3. The germline CDR1 and CDR2 sequences are ENHRY and SYGVKD. The CDR3 has 14 residues. The CDR3 region has the DNA TGTGCCATGACTAGCGGGAGTCGCACCGGGGAGCTGTTTTTT. This codes for CAMTSGSRTGELFF.

The rearrangement joins TRBV11-1 to TRBJ1-2; D is uncertain. The CDR3 extends over 12 amino acids. The germline V gene encodes CDR1 SGHAT and CDR2 FQDESV (reference sequence). V lost 4 bases to trimming and J lost 8 bases, with 11 bases between them. The CDR3 DNA reads as TGTGCCAGCAGCTCATATTTGGAGGGCTACACCTTC. Amino acid sequence: CASSSYLEGYTF.

On this clone: The same CDR3 is also encoded by other DNA sequences in this sample. The chain is built from TRBV30 and TRBJ2-1, with D uncertain. Between the trimmed V and J ends, which lost 0 bases and 9 bases, there was a span of 6 bases. Germline assignment: CDR1 GTSNPN and CDR2 SVGIG (reference sequence). The CDR3 has 11 amino acids. The CDR3: CAWSVGGEQFF. DNA for the CDR3: TGTGCCTGGAGTGTCGGTGGTGAGCAGTTCTTC.

The chain employs TRBV18 and TRBJ2-7; 8 bases are shared with TRBD2. Trimming at V came to 6 bases and at J to 0 bases, leaving 7 bases not matched to a gene. Germline lookup yields CDR1 KGHSH and CDR2 LQKENI. The CDR3 is made up of 15 amino acids. CDR3 sequence: CASSPGLGSSYEQYF. The CDR3 DNA reads TGTGCCAGCTCTCCGGGACTAGGAAGCTCCTACGAGCAGTACTTC.

The chain combines TRBV27 with TRBJ1-4, with a weak D call TRBD1 (6 bases). The CDR3 loop spans 13 amino acids. Trimming shortened V by 6 bases and J by 5 bases, and 10 bases separated the two germline ends. Germline V CDR1 and CDR2: MNHEY, SMNVEV (reference sequence). The CDR3 spells CASRQGPNEKLFF. CDR3 nucleotides: TGTGCCAGCAGACAGGGCCCAAATGAAAAACTGTTTTTT.

The V gene is TRBV6-6, the J gene TRBJ1-2; 9 bases fit TRBD1. The CDR3 totals 14 residues. Per the germline V gene, CDR1 is MNHNY and CDR2 is SVGAGI (reference sequence). The V gene end was trimmed by 2 bases and the J gene end by 8 bases; junction bases not matched to a gene: 6. In DNA form, the CDR3 reads TGTGCCAGCAGTTACGGGGACAGGGTGAGCGGCTACACCTTC. It encodes CASSYGDRVSGYTF.

The chain uses TRBV9 and TRBJ2-5, with 7 nucleotides matching TRBD1. CDR3 size: 16 residues. The germline V gene has CDR1 SGDLS and CDR2 YYNGEE. The ends lost 0 bases at V and 5 bases at J; junction bases unmatched: 10. In nucleotides, the CDR3 is TGTGCCAGCAGCGTAGCGGCAGGGGGAAAAGAGGAGACCCAGTACTTC. This encodes CASSVAAGGKEETQYF.

This rearrangement joins TRBV29-1 to TRBJ2-6; D is uncertain. The germline V gene encodes CDR1 SQVTM and CDR2 ANQGSEA. V shed 3 bases and J shed 2 bases, with 8 bases lying between them. This CDR3 region has 14 residues. The CDR3 DNA reads as TGCAGCGTTGACAGTGCGGCTGGGGCCAACGTCCTGACTTTC. Amino acids: CSVDSAAGANVLTF.

This chain links TRBV18 with TRBJ2-1, with TRBD2 matching 13 bases. Germline CDR1 is KGHSH and CDR2 is LQKENI. The J segment lost 7 bases and the V segment lost 7 bases, leaving 7 bases of the junction unmatched. The CDR3 runs to 15 residues. For the CDR3, the DNA is TGTGCCAGCTATAGGACTAGCGGGAGTCGGAATGAGCAGTTCTTC. Translated: CASYRTSGSRNEQFF. Full variable domain (remainder filled in from reference TRBV18 and TRBJ2-1): NAGVMQNPRHLVRRRGQEARLRCSPMKGHSHVYWYRQLPEEGLKFMVYLQKENIIDESGMPKERFSAEFPKEGPSILRIQQVVRGDSAAYFCASYRTSGSRNEQFFGPGTRLTVL.

V usage is TRBV7-9 and J usage is TRBJ2-5; D gene unclear. The CDR3 runs 11 residues. V was clipped by 8 bases and J by 4 bases, with 8 bases between them. Germline V gene sequence: CDR1 SEHNR, CDR2 FQNEAQ (reference sequence). CDR3 sequence reads: CASAPLETQYF. In DNA form, the CDR3 reads TGTGCCAGCGCGCCTCTAGAGACCCAGTACTTC.

The chain joins TRBV28 to TRBJ2-2, with D uncertain. V was clipped by 2 bases and J by 1 base, with 8 bases between them. Germline CDR1 is MDHEN and CDR2 is SYDVKM. The CDR3 runs 15 residues. The CDR3, as DNA: TGTGCCAGCAGTTTAGGCCAGGTGAACACCGGGGAGCTGTTTTTT. Protein sequence: CASSLGQVNTGELFF.

The CDR3: CASTRGLNTEAFF. The CDR3 DNA follows: TGTGCCAGCACTAGGGGTCTGAACACTGAAGCTTTCTTT. The J gene is TRBJ1-1, the V gene TRBV2, with D maybe TRBD1 (5 bases). The CDR3 consists of 13 residues. V was pared by 7 bases and J by 0 bases, with 9 bases between. CDR1 is SNHLY, CDR2 FYNNEI, per germline.

The rearrangement uses TRBV5-1 and TRBJ1-4; D ambiguous. CDR3 length: 16 residues. Trimming took off 0 bases at V and 0 bases at J, with 9 bases between the two ends. CDR1 is SGHRS, CDR2 YFSETQ, per germline. This CDR3 is CASSLVPITTNEKLFF. CDR3 sequence (DNA): TGCGCCAGCAGCTTGGTTCCGATCACAACTAATGAAAAACTGTTTTTT.